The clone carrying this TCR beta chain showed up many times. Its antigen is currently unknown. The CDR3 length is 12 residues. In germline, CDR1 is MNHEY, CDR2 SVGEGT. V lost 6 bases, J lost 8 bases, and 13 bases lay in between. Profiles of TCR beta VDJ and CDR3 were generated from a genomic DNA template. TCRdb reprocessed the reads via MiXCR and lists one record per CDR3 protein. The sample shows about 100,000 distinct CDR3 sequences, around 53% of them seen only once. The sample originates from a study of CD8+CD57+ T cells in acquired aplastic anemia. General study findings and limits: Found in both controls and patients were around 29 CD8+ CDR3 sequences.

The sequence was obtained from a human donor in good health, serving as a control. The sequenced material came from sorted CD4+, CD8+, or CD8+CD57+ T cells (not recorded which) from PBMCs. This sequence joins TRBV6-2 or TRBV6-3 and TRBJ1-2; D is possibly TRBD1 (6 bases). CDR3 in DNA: TGTGCCAGCAGCCTCAGGGGCGAGGGCTACACCTTC. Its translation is CASSLRGEGYTF.